Listed here is a single T cell receptor (beta chain). Its antigen remains unknown. With baseline, cycle 4 day 1, and cycle 7 day 1 as timepoints, blood was sampled. The sample is drawn from a study of OX40 agonist ivuxolimab in advanced cancers. Study-level information: The dose of intravenous ivuxolimab that patients received every 2 weeks ranged from 0.01 to 10 mg/kg. Regarding the study as a whole: Among the least clonally expanded were partial responders at 0.1-3.0 mg/kg. CD8+ T cells averaged more expanded clones than CD4+.

Sequencing used immunoSEQ multiplex PCR; TCRdb keeps in-frame clones, though not all of them. Of approximately 70,000 clones in the sample, 80% to 85% were seen once. This receptor was obtained from an adult with an advanced solid tumor such as melanoma, head and neck, liver or kidney cancer. The source was CD4+ or CD8+ T cells sorted from blood, collected in a trial of the OX40 agonist ivuxolimab.

The CDR3 DNA reads as TGTGCCAGCAGCTTTGGGACAGGCCCTGAAGCTTTCTTT. The encoded protein is CASSFGTGPEAFF. This sequence joins TRBV7-2 and TRBJ1-1; the match to TRBD1 covers 8 bases. V lost 3 bases to trimming and J lost 6 bases; unmatched junction nucleotides: 3. The CDR3 is 13 residues long. CDR1 is SGHTA, CDR2 FQGNSA, per germline.